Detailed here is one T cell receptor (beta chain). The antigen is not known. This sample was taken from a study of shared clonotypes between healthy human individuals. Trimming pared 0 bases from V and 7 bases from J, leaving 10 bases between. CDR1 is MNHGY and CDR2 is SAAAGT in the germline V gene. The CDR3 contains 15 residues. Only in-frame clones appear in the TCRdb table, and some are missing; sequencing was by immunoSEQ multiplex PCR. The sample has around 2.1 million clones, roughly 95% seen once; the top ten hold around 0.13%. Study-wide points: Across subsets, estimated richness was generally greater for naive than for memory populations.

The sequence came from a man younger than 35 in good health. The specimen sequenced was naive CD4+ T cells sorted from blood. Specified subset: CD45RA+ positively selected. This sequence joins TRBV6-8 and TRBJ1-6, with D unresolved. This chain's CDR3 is CASSYSGRLNSPLHF. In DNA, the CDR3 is TGTGCCAGCAGTTACTCCGGCAGGCTCAATTCACCCCTCCACTTT.